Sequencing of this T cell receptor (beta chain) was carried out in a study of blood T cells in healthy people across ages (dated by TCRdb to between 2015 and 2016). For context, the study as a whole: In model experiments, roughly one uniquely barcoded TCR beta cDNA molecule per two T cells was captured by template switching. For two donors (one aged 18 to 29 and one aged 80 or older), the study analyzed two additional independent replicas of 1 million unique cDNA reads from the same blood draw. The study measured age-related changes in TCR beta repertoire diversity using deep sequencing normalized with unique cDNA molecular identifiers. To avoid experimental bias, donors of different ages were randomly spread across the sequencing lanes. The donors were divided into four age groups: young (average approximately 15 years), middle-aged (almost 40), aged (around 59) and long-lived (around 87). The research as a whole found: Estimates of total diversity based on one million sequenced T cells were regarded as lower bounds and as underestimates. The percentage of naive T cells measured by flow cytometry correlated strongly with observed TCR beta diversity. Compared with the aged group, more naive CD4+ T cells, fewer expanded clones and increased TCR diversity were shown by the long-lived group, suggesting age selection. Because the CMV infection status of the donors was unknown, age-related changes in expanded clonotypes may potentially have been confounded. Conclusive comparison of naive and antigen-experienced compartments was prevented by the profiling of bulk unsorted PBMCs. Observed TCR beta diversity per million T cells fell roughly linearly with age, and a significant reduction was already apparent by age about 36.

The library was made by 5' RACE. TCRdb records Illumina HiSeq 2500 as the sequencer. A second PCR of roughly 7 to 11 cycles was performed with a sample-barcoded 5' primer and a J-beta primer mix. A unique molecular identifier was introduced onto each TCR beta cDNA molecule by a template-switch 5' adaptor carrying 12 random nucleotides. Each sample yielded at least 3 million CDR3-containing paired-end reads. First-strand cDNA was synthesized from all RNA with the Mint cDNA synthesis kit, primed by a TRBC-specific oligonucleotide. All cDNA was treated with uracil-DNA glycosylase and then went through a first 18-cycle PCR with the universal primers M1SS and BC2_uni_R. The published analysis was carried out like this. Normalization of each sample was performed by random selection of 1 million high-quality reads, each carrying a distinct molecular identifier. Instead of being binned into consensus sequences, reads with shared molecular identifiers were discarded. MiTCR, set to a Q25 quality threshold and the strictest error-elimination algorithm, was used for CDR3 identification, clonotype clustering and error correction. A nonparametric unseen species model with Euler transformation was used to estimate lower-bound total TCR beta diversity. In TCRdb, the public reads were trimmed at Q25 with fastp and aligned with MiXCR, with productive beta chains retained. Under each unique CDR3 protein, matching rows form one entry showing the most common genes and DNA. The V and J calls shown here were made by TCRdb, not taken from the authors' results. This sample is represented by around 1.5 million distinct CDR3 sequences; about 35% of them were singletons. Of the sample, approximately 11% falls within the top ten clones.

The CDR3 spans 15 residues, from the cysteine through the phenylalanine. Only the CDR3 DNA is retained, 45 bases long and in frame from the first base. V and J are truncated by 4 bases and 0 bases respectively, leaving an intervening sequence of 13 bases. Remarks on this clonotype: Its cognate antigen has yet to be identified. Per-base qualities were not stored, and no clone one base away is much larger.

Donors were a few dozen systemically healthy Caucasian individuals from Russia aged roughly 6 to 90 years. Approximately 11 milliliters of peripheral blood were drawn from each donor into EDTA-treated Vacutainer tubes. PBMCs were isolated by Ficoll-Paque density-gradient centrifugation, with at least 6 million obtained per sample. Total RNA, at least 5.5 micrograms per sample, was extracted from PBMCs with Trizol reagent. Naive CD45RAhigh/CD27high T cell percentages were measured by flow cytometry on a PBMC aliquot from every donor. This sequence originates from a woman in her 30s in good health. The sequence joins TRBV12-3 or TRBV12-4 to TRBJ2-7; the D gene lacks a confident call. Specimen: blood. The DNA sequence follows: TGTGCCAGCAGTTGGATGAGTATTCACTCCTACGAGCAGTACTTC. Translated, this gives CASSWMSIHSYEQYF.